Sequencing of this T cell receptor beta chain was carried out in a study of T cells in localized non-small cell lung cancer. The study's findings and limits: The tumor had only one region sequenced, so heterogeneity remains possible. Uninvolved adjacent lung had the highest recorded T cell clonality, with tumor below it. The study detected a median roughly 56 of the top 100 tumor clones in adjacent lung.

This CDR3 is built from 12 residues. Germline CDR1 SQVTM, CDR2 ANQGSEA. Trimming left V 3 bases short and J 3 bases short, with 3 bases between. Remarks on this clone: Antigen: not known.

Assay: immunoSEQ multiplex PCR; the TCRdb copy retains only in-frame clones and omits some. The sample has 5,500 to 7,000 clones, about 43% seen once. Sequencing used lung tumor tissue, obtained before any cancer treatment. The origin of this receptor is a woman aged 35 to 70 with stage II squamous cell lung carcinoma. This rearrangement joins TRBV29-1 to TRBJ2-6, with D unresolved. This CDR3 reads CSVDFGANVLTF. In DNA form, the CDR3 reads TGCAGCGTTGACTTTGGGGCCAACGTCCTGACTTTC.